The 5 T cell receptor beta chains presented below share a single source sample, sequenced in a study of Graves' ophthalmopathy and Graves' hyperthyroidism. From RNA, the CDR3 regions of TCR beta chains were amplified and sequenced. After a first-round RT-PCR with HTBI primers, a second-round multiplex PCR was run. TCRdb reanalysed the multiplex PCR reads using MiXCR and keeps one entry per CDR3 protein. The sample holds about 550,000 distinct CDR3 sequences, 35% to 45% seen once. Sequencing was performed on peripheral blood or thyroid tissue (not recorded which). The source is an adult man with Graves' hyperthyroidism.

The V call is TRBV13, the J call TRBJ2-5; no clear D gene. The J call is in doubt because the DNA end fits TRBJ2-1 better. The CDR3 is made up of 9 amino acids. Germline loops: CDR1 PRHDT, CDR2 FYEKMQ (reference sequence). Here the CDR3 DNA reads TGTGCCAGCAAAACTGAGCAGTTCTTC. Translation: CASKTEQFF.

This clonotype was counted many times. The genes are TRBV29-1 and TRBJ2-2; TRBD2 agrees at 8 bases. The V and J ends lost 6 bases and 6 bases, in that order; junction bases with no gene match: 12. This CDR3 contains 15 residues. From germline, CDR1 is SQVTM and CDR2 ANQGSEA. This CDR3 reads CSVSAGGPGAGELFF. CDR3 DNA sequence: TGCAGCGTGTCGGCGGGGGGCCCAGGGGCCGGGGAGCTGTTTTTT.

This clonotype came up many times. This sequence joins TRBV5-8 and TRBJ1-2, with 11 bases identical to TRBD1. V lost 4 bases and J lost 6; bases outside the gene matches: 8. The CDR3 is 15 amino acids. CDR1 SGHTS and CDR2 YDEGEE come from the germline V gene. This CDR3 reads CASSLPGQGGHGYTF. CDR3 nucleotide sequence: TGTGCCAGCAGCCTGCCGGGACAGGGGGGCCATGGCTACACCTTC.

This clonotype has just one count. The V call is TRBV10-3, the J call TRBJ1-5, with 7 positions matching TRBD1. The CDR3 loop spans 14 amino acids. Germline V gene sequence: CDR1 ENHRY, CDR2 SYGVKD. DNA of the CDR3: TGTGCTAGGGCCGGGACAGCCCCGAATCAGCCCCAGCATTTT. This codes for CARAGTAPNQPQHF.

The chain has TRBV14 and TRBJ1-5; D call uncertain. There are 14 residues in the CDR3. V lost 4 bases, J lost 2 bases, and 9 bases lay in between. Germline CDR1 and CDR2: SGHDN and FVKESK. This CDR3 reads CASSLRRGNQPQHF. The CDR3 region has the DNA TGTGCCAGCAGCCTAAGACGGGGCAATCAGCCCCAGCATTTT.